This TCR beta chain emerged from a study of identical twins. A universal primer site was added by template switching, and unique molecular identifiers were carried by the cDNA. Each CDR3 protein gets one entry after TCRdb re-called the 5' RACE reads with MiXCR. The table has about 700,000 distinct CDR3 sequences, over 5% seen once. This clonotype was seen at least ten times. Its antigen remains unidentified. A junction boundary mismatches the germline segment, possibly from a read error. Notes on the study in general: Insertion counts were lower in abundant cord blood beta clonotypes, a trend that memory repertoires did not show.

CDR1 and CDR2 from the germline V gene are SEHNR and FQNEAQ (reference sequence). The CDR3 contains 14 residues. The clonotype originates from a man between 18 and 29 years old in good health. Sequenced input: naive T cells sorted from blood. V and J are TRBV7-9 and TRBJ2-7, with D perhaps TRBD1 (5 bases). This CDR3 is CASSLRQGSYEQYF. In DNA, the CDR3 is TGCGCCAGCAGCTTGAGGCAGGGCTCCTACGAGCAGTACTTC. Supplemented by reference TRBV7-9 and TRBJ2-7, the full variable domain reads DTGVSQNPRHKITKRGQNVTFRCDPISEHNRLYWYRQTLGQGPEFLTYFQNEAQLEKSRLLSDRFSAERPKGSFSTLEIQRTEQGDSAMYLCASSLRQGSYEQYFGPGTRLTVT.